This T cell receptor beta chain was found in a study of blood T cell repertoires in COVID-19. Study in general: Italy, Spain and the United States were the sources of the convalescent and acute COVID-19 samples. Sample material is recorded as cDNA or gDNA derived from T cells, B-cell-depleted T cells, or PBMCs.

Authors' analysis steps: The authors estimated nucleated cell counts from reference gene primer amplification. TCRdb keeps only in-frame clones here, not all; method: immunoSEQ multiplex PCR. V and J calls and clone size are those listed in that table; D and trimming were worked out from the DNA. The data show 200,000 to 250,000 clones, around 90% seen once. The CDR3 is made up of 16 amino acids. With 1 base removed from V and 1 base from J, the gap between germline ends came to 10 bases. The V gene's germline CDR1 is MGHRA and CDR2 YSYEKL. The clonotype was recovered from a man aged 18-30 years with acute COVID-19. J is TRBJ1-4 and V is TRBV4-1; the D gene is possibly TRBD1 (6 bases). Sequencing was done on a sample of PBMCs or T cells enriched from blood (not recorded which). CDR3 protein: CASSQGGGLTNEKLFF. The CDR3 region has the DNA TGCGCCAGCAGCCAAGGGGGGGGGCTAACTAATGAAAAACTGTTTTTT.